This T cell receptor beta chain is from a study of somatic mutations in cytotoxic T cells in rheumatoid arthritis. Study-level points and caveats: The slight TRBV07 underrepresentation in rheumatoid arthritis patients received no adjustment for multiple comparisons. There was no significant difference in CD8+ T-cell clonality between rheumatoid arthritis patients and age-matched healthy controls.

This clone was seen a single time. Antigen specificity is unknown. In the authors' methods: In patients, CD8+ clones bigger than 1% rarely had the same sequence as a published virus-specific TCRB. Measured with immunoSEQ multiplex PCR; TCRdb has only the in-frame clones, and not every one. V, J and clone size were drawn from that table, and D and trimming were deduced from the DNA. The sample lists tens of thousands of clones, about 81% occurring once. The CDR3 spans 14 residues. Germline assignment: CDR1 SNHLY and CDR2 FYNNEI. V lost 6 bases and J lost 2; bases outside the gene matches: 2. This TCR came from an adult with rheumatoid arthritis. This chain joins TRBV2 and TRBJ2-3, with 10 bases fitting TRBD2. Specimen: CD8+ T cells sorted from blood. CDR3 in amino acids: CASSTSGVTDTQYF. The CDR3 nucleotides are TGTGCCAGCAGCACTAGCGGGGTCACAGATACGCAGTATTTT.